The sequence of this TCR beta chain was determined in a study of blood T cell repertoires in COVID-19. Study summary: PBMCs, B-cell-depleted T cells, or T cells provided the cDNA or gDNA that made up the material.

Sequenced by immunoSEQ multiplex PCR; TCRdb stores in-frame clones only, minus some. The sample records some 73,000 clones, about 80% being singletons. The CDR3 is 13 residues long. Germline CDR1 reads SGHRS; CDR2 reads YFSETQ. V was clipped by 1 base and J by 4 bases, with 7 bases between them. The gene calls are TRBV5-1 and TRBJ2-3; D is unclear. The sequencing sample was made of peripheral blood. This TCR derives from a human donor in a cohort sampled during active COVID-19. The CDR3 spells CASSLTFSDTQYF. CDR3 nucleotide sequence: TGCGCCAGCAGCTTGACATTCTCAGATACGCAGTATTTT.